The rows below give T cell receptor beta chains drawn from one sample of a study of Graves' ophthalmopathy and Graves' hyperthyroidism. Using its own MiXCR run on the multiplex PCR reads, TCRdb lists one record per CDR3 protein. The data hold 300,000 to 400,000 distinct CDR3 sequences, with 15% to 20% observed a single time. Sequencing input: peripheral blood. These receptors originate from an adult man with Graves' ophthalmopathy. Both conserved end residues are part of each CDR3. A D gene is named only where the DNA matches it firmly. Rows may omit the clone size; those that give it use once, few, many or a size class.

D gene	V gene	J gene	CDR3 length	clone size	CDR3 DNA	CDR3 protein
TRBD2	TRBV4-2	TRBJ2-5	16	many	TGTGCCAGCAGCCAAGTGACTAGCGGGGTTCAAGAGACCCAGTACTTC	CASSQVTSGVQETQYF
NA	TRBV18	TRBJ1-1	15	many	TGTGCCAGCTCACCAGATCAGGGGCGCAACACTGAAGCTTTCTTT	CASSPDQGRNTEAFF
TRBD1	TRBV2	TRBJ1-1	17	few	TGTGCCAGCAAATCCCTGCTCACGGGACAGATGAACACTGAAGCTTTCTTT	CASKSLLTGQMNTEAFF
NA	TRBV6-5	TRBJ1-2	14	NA	TGTGCCAGCAGTTACGGCTCAGAACCTTATGGCTACACCTTC	CASSYGSEPYGYTF
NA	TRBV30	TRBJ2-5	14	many	TGTGCCTGGAGTCCCCCGATCGGGTTGGAGACCCAGTACTTC	CAWSPPIGLETQYF
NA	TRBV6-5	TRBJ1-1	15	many	TGTGCCAGTTCGAGGGGGGCTGGGATGAACACTGAAGCTTTCTTT	CASSRGAGMNTEAFF
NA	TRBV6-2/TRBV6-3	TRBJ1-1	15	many	TGTGCCAGCAGTTACAGATGGGCAGGCCACACTGAAGCTTTCTTT	CASSYRWAGHTEAFF
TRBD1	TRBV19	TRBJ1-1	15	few	TGTGCCAGTGGTTACCGGACAGGGGTCTACACTGAAGCTTTCTTT	CASGYRTGVYTEAFF
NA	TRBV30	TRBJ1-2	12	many	TGTGCCTGGAGCCAGGGAAATCGAGGCTACACCTTC	CAWSQGNRGYTF
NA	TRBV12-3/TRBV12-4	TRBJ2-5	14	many	TGTGCCAGCAGTCCGGGACACAGACAAGAGACCCAGTACTTC	CASSPGHRQETQYF
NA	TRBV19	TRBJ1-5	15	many	TGTGCCAGTAGTATAGATCAGAGGACCAATCAGCCCCAGCATTTT	CASSIDQRTNQPQHF
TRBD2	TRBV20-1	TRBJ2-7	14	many	TGCAGTGGCTCGACTAGCGGCCTCTCCTACGAGCAGTACTTC	CSGSTSGLSYEQYF
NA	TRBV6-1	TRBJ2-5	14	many	TGTGCCAGCAGTAAGGTGGACCGGGTTGAGACCCAGTACTTC	CASSKVDRVETQYF
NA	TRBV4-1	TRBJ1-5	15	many	TGCGCCAGCAGCCAGGGCGACAGTATCAATCAGCCCCAGCATTTT	CASSQGDSINQPQHF
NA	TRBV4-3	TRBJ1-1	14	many	TGCGCCAGCAGCCAACTTATTTCGGCCACTGAAGCTTTCTTT	CASSQLISATEAFF
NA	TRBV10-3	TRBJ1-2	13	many	TGTGCCATCCCCGGACTTTATAACTATGGCTACACCTTC	CAIPGLYNYGYTF
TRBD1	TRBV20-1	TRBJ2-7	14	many	TGCAGTGCTAGAGACCGGGGACAGAGCTACGAGCAGTACTTC	CSARDRGQSYEQYF
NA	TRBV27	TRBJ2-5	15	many	TGTGCCAGCAGCTTAGGCCTCGGGCGGGCGGAGACCCAGTACTTC	CASSLGLGRAETQYF
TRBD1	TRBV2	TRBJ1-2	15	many	TGTGCCAGCAGCCTCTCCGGGACAGGCGTCTATGGCTACACCTTC	CASSLSGTGVYGYTF
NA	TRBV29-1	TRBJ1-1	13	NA	TGCAGCGTAACCTTTGGGGGTAACACTGAAGCTTTCTTT	CSVTFGGNTEAFF
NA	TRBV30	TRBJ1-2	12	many	TGTGCCTGCCCCGGGGGGGGCTATGGCTACACCTTC	CACPGGGYGYTF
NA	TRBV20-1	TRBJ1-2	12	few	TGCAGTGCTAGAGTGGGTGCAGCTGGCTACACCTTC	CSARVGAAGYTF
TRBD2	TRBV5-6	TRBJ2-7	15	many	TGTGCCAGCAGCTTCGGCAGTCGGGGGGCCTACGAGCAGTACTTC	CASSFGSRGAYEQYF
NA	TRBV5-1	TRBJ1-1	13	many	TGCGCCAGCAGCTTAGGGGATAGGACTGAAGCTTTCTTT	CASSLGDRTEAFF
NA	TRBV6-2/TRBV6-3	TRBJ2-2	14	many	TGTGCCAGCAGCATACTCGTAAGGACCGGGGAGCTGTTTTTT	CASSILVRTGELFF
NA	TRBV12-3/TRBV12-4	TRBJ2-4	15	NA	TGTGCCAGCAGCCAATCCCGAGTAGCCAAAAACATTCAGTACTTC	CASSQSRVAKNIQYF
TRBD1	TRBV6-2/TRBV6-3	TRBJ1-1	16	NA	TGTGCCAGCAGTTCTCGGACAGGTCCAACACCCCCTGAAGCTTTCTTT	CASSSRTGPTPPEAFF
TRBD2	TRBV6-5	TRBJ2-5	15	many	TGTGCCAGCAGTCACGGGAGGGAGGGGGGAGAGACCCAGTACTTC	CASSHGREGGETQYF
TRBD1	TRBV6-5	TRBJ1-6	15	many	TGTGCCAGCAGTTACTCGACAGGGAATAATTCACCCCTCCACTTT	CASSYSTGNNSPLHF
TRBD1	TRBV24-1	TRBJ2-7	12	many	TGTGCCACCGGGACAGGGCCCTACGAGCAGTACTTC	CATGTGPYEQYF
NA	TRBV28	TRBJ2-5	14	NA	TGTGCCAGCAGTTTATGGGGGTGGCAAGAGACCCAGTACTTC	CASSLWGWQETQYF
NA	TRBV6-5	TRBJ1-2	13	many	TGTGCCAGCAGTCCCTCCCTCGTGGGTGGCTACACCTTC	CASSPSLVGGYTF
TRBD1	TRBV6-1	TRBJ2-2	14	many	TGTGCCAGCAGTAGGACAGGACACACCGGGGAGCTGTTTTTT	CASSRTGHTGELFF